The following is a T cell receptor (beta chain) sequence with its context. What it binds is not known. CD4+ cells underwent separation, giving CD45RA+ naive and CD45RA-negative memory subsets. These data come from a study of shared clonotypes between healthy human individuals. Study overall: Serving as donors were two women and three men, whose ages spanned 18 to 49. Study-level results: Non-shared clonotypes displayed generation probabilities falling below those of clonotypes present in all four donors.

The germline CDR1 and CDR2 sequences are SGHRS and YFSETQ. V was pared by 3 bases and J by 0 bases, with 10 bases between. CDR3 length: 16 amino acids. Each subset's genomic DNA was shared equally among a number of immunoSEQ plates. Some clones are missing from TCRdb's copy, which holds only in-frame ones; the method was immunoSEQ multiplex PCR. The sample has about 1,500,000 clones; 96% are singletons. The genes are TRBV5-1 and TRBJ2-6; a possible D gene is TRBD2 (5 bases). This clonotype was sampled from a man aged 25 to 40 in good health. Sequencing was performed on naive CD4+ T cells sorted from blood. The subset: CD45RA+ positively selected. The CDR3 is CASSSRARSGANVLTF. The CDR3 DNA reads as TGCGCCAGCAGCTCGCGGGCTCGCTCTGGGGCCAACGTCCTGACTTTC.